This T cell receptor beta chain was documented in a study of cytomegalovirus exposure and HLA in healthy donors. General study results and limits: Subsequent analysis of the approximately 130 validation repertoires found a tendency for first-cohort TCR clusters to co-occur. TCR beta chains numbering some 160 were designated cytomegalovirus-associated. It was confirmed in vitro that a few of the CMV-associated chains were specific for CMV antigens.

Clones were read by immunoSEQ multiplex PCR, and TCRdb kept only the in-frame ones, dropping some. This table has approximately 270,000 clones, about 86% appearing once. Germline assignment: CDR1 SGHTA and CDR2 FQGNSA. The CDR3 loop spans 14 amino acids. The V segment lost 4 bases and the J segment 5 bases; nucleotides outside the gene matches: 5. On this clone: Its antigen is unidentified.

Separate from the 666-subject first cohort, the approximately 120-subject validation cohort was the one that the donors belonged to. This clonotype was obtained from a woman between 18 and 30 years old in good health and CMV-seronegative. The sequenced material came from PBMCs. The rearrangement uses TRBV7-2 and TRBJ2-7; 10 positions agree with TRBD1. The CDR3 nucleotides are TGTGCCAGCAGCTCCCGACAGGGGGCCCACGAGCAGTACTTC. It encodes CASSSRQGAHEQYF.